This T cell receptor beta chain was identified during a study of human T cells and chemical hapten exposure. It was from unfractionated whole blood that total RNA was extracted. This CDR3 is 16 amino acids long. CDR1 SEHNR and CDR2 FQNEAQ come from the germline V gene (reference sequence). The V and J ends lost 2 bases and 2 bases, in that order; junction bases with no gene match: 9. Turning to this clonotype: Its antigen is still unknown.

In the library, unique molecular identifiers were attached to individual cDNA molecules. Via MiXCR, TCRdb re-called the 5' RACE reads, giving one row per CDR3 protein. Here the sample spans tens of thousands of distinct CDR3 sequences, more than 7% being singletons. Whole-study findings and limits: Sensitizing to DPC left TCRs with a frequency above 1 in 1000 unaltered.

The sequence came from a male donor in good health. The chain couples TRBV7-9 to TRBJ2-7; 7 positions agree with TRBD1. Here the CDR3 reads CASSLPRTGDPYEQYF. For the CDR3, the DNA is TGTGCCAGCAGCTTACCCCGAACAGGGGATCCCTACGAGCAGTACTTC.